This T cell receptor beta chain is drawn from a study of blood T cell repertoires in COVID-19. As for the study in general: COVID-19 samples, acute and convalescent, were from the United States, Italy and Spain.

The data were produced by immunoSEQ multiplex PCR, yet TCRdb's version contains in-frame clones alone and is incomplete. The sample records 63,000 or so clones, under 90% being singletons. This clone has a single count. The CDR3 spans 15 residues. V was clipped by 1 base and J by 7 bases, with 13 bases between them. Germline values: CDR1 MNHNS, CDR2 SASEGT. This sequence originates from a man in his sixties with acute or convalescent COVID-19. Sequencing was done on a sample of peripheral blood. The V and J genes are TRBV6-1 and TRBJ1-4; perhaps TRBD1 as D (5 bases). The DNA for the CDR3 is TGTGCCAGCAGTGAAGAGGGTAGAAGGGGTGAAAAACTGTTTTTT. As protein: CASSEEGRRGEKLFF.